One and the same sample provided the 26 T cell receptor beta chains below, sequenced in a study of cytomegalovirus exposure and HLA in healthy donors. Profiled with immunoSEQ multiplex PCR; TCRdb holds only in-frame clones, not every one. Among under 150,000 clones listed, about 90% were seen once. Sequencing used PBMCs. The origin of the receptors is a man in his late teens or twenties in good health and CMV-seronegative.

This chain links TRBV6-1 with TRBJ1-2, with 8 bases that match TRBD1. J lost 7 bases, V lost 5 bases, and 9 bases had no gene match. CDR3 length equals 14 residues. From germline, CDR1 is MNHNS and CDR2 SASEGT. The CDR3 loop reads CASSLRTGSFGYTF. The CDR3 DNA reads as TGTGCCAGCAGTCTTAGGACAGGGTCGTTTGGCTACACCTTC.

The J gene is TRBJ1-3, the V gene TRBV19; D is unresolved. The CDR3 runs 14 residues. Trimming stripped 3 bases from V and 0 bases from J, with 6 bases between. The germline gives CDR1 LNHDA, CDR2 SQIVND (reference sequence). CDR3 nucleotides: TGTGCCAGTAGTATTCCCAGCTCTGGAAACACCATATATTTT. Translating it yields CASSIPSSGNTIYF.

The chain recombines TRBV6-6 with TRBJ2-2; D might be TRBD1 (5 bases). Germline V gives CDR1 MNHNY, CDR2 SVGAGI (reference sequence). Trimming took off 5 bases at V and 3 bases at J, with 13 bases between the two ends. The CDR3 sequence is 15 residues long. DNA of the CDR3: TGTGCCAGCAGTCCCGACAGATTCTACACCGGGGAGCTGTTTTTT. It yields the protein CASSPDRFYTGELFF.

The J gene is TRBJ2-1, the V gene TRBV4-2; 13 bases are a match to TRBD2. CDR1 is LGHNA, CDR2 YNFKEQ, per germline. Unmatched junction bases numbered 5, after V lost 1 base and J lost 8 bases. This CDR3 spans 16 amino acids. CDR3 DNA: TGTGCCAGCAGCCAAGTAACTAGCGGGGGGGCTTATGAGCAGTTCTTC. Translated: CASSQVTSGGAYEQFF.

V gene TRBV18 combines with J gene TRBJ1-5; possibly TRBD1 for D (6 bases). The V gene lost 2 bases and the J gene lost 4 bases, with 12 bases spanning the gap. This CDR3 region has 15 residues. CDR1 and CDR2 (germline): KGHSH, LQKENI. The CDR3: CASSPNQGRNQPQHF. The CDR3 coding sequence is TGTGCCAGCTCACCAAACCAGGGGAGAAATCAGCCCCAGCATTTT.

V is TRBV9 and J is TRBJ2-1; tentatively, D is TRBD2 (5 bases). Trimming stripped 0 bases from V and 5 bases from J, with 18 bases between. The CDR3 covers 17 residues. Germline CDR1 is SGDLS and CDR2 is YYNGEE. The CDR3 loop reads CASSVVPSGSANNEQFF. In DNA, the CDR3 is TGTGCCAGCAGCGTAGTCCCGTCGGGGTCTGCAAACAATGAGCAGTTCTTC.

The chain combines TRBV27 with TRBJ1-2, with 8 positions matching TRBD1. Germline V gene sequence: CDR1 MNHEY, CDR2 SMNVEV (reference sequence). The CDR3 is 15 residues long. Trimming at V came to 3 bases and at J to 2 bases, leaving 5 bases not matched to a gene. The CDR3 is CASSFFQGANYGYTF. In nucleotides, the CDR3 is TGTGCCAGCAGTTTTTTCCAGGGGGCAAACTATGGCTACACCTTC.

The V gene is TRBV7-7, the J gene TRBJ2-2; 8 nucleotides match TRBD2. Trimming cost V 4 bases and J 6 bases; bases outside gene matches: 13. Germline V gene sequence: CDR1 SSHAT, CDR2 FNYEAQ (reference sequence). The length of the CDR3 is 17 residues. CDR3 nucleotide sequence: TGTGCCAGCAGCTCCCCCGGATTAGCGGGATTGTCCGGGGAGCTGTTTTTT. Translating gives CASSSPGLAGLSGELFF. Full variable domain (rest looked up from reference TRBV7-7 and TRBJ2-2): GAGVSQSPRYKVTKRGQDVTLRCDPISSHATLYWYQQALGQGPEFLTYFNYEAQPDKSGLPSDRFSAERPEGSISTLTIQRTEQRDSAMYRCASSSPGLAGLSGELFFGEGSRLTVL.

In DNA form, the CDR3 reads TGTGCCAGCAGCTGGGGACAGGCGAACACCGGGGAGCTGTTTTTT. This encodes CASSWGQANTGELFF. The gene calls are TRBV7-7 and TRBJ2-2; 8 positions agree with TRBD1. The CDR3 loop spans 15 amino acids. Germline CDR1 reads SSHAT; CDR2 reads FNYEAQ (reference sequence). Losses at the gene ends were 4 bases for V and 0 bases for J; bases not matched to a gene: 1.

This chain uses TRBV12-2 with TRBJ2-5; whether TRBD2, the table's D call, matches the DNA was not checked. TRBV12-2 constitutes a pseudogene. CDR3 size: 14 residues. CDR3 sequence reads: CASRLARPGETQYF. The DNA for the CDR3 is TGTGCAAGTCGCTTAGCGCGGCCGGGAGAGACCCAGTACTTC.

The chain joins TRBV6-1 to TRBJ2-7; no definite D call. CDR3 length: 15 residues. Germline V gene data show CDR1 as MNHNS and CDR2 as SASEGT. V gave up 4 bases and J gave up 0 bases, with 13 bases separating them. CDR3 residues: CASSVLSASSYEQYF. The CDR3, as DNA: TGTGCCAGCAGTGTCCTCTCGGCTAGCTCCTACGAGCAGTACTTC.

This clone was observed once. The V gene is TRBV6-1, the J gene TRBJ1-2; 7 bases line up with TRBD1. The CDR3 loop spans 15 amino acids. Germline CDR1 is MNHNS and CDR2 is SASEGT. The trim removed 8 bases at V and 2 bases at J, leaving 11 bases unmatched. CDR3 region: CASYNLVTGNYGYTF. The CDR3 nucleotides read TGTGCCAGCTACAACCTAGTGACAGGGAACTATGGCTACACCTTC.

This clone was detected a few times. V and J are TRBV27 and TRBJ2-6, with TRBD1 as a possible D gene (6 bases). Trimming stripped 2 bases from V and 4 bases from J, with 6 bases between. The germline gives CDR1 MNHEY, CDR2 SMNVEV (reference sequence). The CDR3 runs 14 residues. DNA of the CDR3: TGTGCCAGCAGTTTAGGGGGCGGGGCCAACGTCCTGACTTTC. It specifies CASSLGGGANVLTF.

The chain uses TRBV18 and TRBJ2-2, with TRBD2 identical over 8 bases. Germline CDR1 and CDR2: KGHSH and LQKENI. Unmatched junction bases numbered 4, after V lost 2 bases and J lost 5 bases. The CDR3 runs 15 residues. CDR3 sequence: CASSPGLAQTGELFF. CDR3 coding DNA: TGTGCCAGCTCACCAGGACTAGCTCAGACCGGGGAGCTGTTTTTT.

The V and J genes are TRBV27 and TRBJ1-2; 10 bases match TRBD1. CDR1 and CDR2 from the germline V gene are MNHEY and SMNVEV (reference sequence). The CDR3 has 16 amino acids. Trimming removed 8 bases from V and 2 bases from J; junction bases left unmatched: 11. The CDR3 DNA sequence: TGTGCCAGCTCTCCGGGACAGGGGAGGGCCAACTATGGCTACACCTTC. Its protein is CASSPGQGRANYGYTF.

The V and J genes are TRBV6-6 and TRBJ1-2; unclear D gene. Trimming pared 8 bases from V and 1 base from J, leaving 20 bases between. The CDR3 sequence is 16 residues long. From germline, CDR1 is MNHNY and CDR2 SVGAGI (reference sequence). Here the CDR3 reads CASALERDSLNYGYTF. The CDR3 nucleotides read TGTGCCAGCGCCCTTGAGAGAGACTCCCTTAACTATGGCTACACCTTC.

The J gene is TRBJ1-6, the V gene TRBV18; tentative D call: TRBD1 (6 bases). Deletions cut 3 bases from V and 8 bases from J, with 8 bases between. The CDR3 consists of 13 residues. Germline-derived CDR1 and CDR2 are KGHSH and LQKENI. The CDR3 DNA sequence: TGTGCCAGCTCACCGTACAGGGATTCACCCCTCCACTTT. Translating it yields CASSPYRDSPLHF.

This chain connects TRBV7-9 to TRBJ2-7, with D possibly TRBD1 on 6 matching bases. The V gene's germline CDR1 is SEHNR and CDR2 FQNEAQ (reference sequence). CDR3 length: 12 amino acids. V shed 5 bases and J shed 3 bases, with 8 bases lying between them. CDR3 coding DNA: TGTGCCAGCAGCACACAGGGCTACGAGCAGTACTTC. This sequence encodes CASSTQGYEQYF.

The rearrangement joins TRBV9 to TRBJ2-3; tentative D call: TRBD2 (5 bases). Germline CDR1 is SGDLS and CDR2 is YYNGEE. CDR3 size: 14 residues. V gave up 6 bases and J gave up 3 bases, with 14 bases separating them. In DNA, the CDR3 is TGTGCCAGCACCGCGTCGGGGTTAACAGATACGCAGTATTTT. The encoded protein is CASTASGLTDTQYF.

This rearrangement joins TRBV6-1 to TRBJ2-7; D remains unclear. The CDR3 contains 13 residues. The germline V gene encodes CDR1 MNHNS and CDR2 SASEGT. Trimming left V 7 bases short and J 0 bases short, with 10 bases between. The CDR3 nucleotides are TGTGCCAGCATGGGCCAGAGCTCCTACGAGCAGTACTTC. This encodes CASMGQSSYEQYF.

The rearrangement links TRBV28 to TRBJ1-5; no firm D call. The CDR3 is 16 residues long. The V end was cut by 3 bases, the J end by 0 bases, with 12 bases between. Germline loops: CDR1 MDHEN, CDR2 SYDVKM. CDR3: CASSFRMRDSNQPQHF. The CDR3 DNA sequence: TGTGCCAGCAGTTTCCGGATGAGGGATAGCAATCAGCCCCAGCATTTT. The variable domain in full, with the rest retrieved from reference TRBV28 and TRBJ1-5, is DVKVTQSSRYLVKRTGEKVFLECVQDMDHENMFWYRQDPGLGLRLIYFSYDVKMKEKGDIPEGYSVSREKKERFSLILESASTNQTSMYLCASSFRMRDSNQPQHFGDGTRLSIL.

This sequence joins TRBV5-1 and TRBJ2-1, with a weak D call TRBD2 (6 bases). This CDR3 region has 15 residues. V was clipped by 4 bases and J by 5 bases, with 16 bases between them. CDR1 and CDR2 from the germline V gene are SGHRS and YFSETQ. CDR3 sequence (DNA): TGCGCCAGCAGCCCCCTCGGCGGGGCGAACAATGAGCAGTTCTTC. It translates to CASSPLGGANNEQFF.

With respect to this clone: Different DNA sequences within this sample yield the same CDR3. CDR3 region: CASSTSGGSYNEQFF. The CDR3 nucleotides are TGTGCCAGTAGTACAAGCGGGGGATCCTACAATGAGCAGTTCTTC. V and J are TRBV19 and TRBJ2-1, with 8 bases aligning to TRBD2. After removal of 4 bases from V and 1 base from J, the junction contained 3 bases not matched to a gene. This CDR3 has 15 residues. Germline CDR1 LNHDA, CDR2 SQIVND (reference sequence).

The count of this clone is one. The chain recombines TRBV7-9 with TRBJ1-1; 7 positions agree with TRBD1. CDR1 and CDR2 (germline): SEHNR, FQNEAQ (reference sequence). V lost 5 bases, J lost 7 bases, and 7 bases stayed unmatched. The CDR3 sequence is 13 residues long. Here the CDR3 reads CASSATGDNEAFF. The DNA for the CDR3 is TGTGCCAGCAGCGCCACAGGGGACAATGAAGCTTTCTTT. The full variable domain, in which reference TRBV7-9 and TRBJ1-1 provide the parts outside the CDR3, is DTGVSQNPRHKITKRGQNVTFRCDPISEHNRLYWYRQTLGQGPEFLTYFQNEAQLEKSRLLSDRFSAERPKGSFSTLEIQRTEQGDSAMYLCASSATGDNEAFFGQGTRLTVV.

The CDR3 DNA is TGTGCCATCAGACCTACTAGCGGGGACAGCAACACAGATACGCAGTATTTT. Its translation is CAIRPTSGDSNTDTQYF. The V and J genes are TRBV10-3 and TRBJ2-3; 10 bases fit TRBD2. This CDR3 has 17 residues. V dropped 6 bases and J dropped 2; count of bases not matched to a gene: 11. The V gene's germline CDR1 is ENHRY and CDR2 SYGVKD.

This chain links TRBV5-1 with TRBJ2-2, with 8 bases lining up with TRBD2. The CDR3 consists of 15 residues. Per the germline V gene, CDR1 is SGHRS and CDR2 is YFSETQ. The J segment lost 6 bases and the V segment lost 4 bases, leaving 8 bases of the junction unmatched. The CDR3 DNA sequence: TGCGCCAGCAGCAAAGGACTAGCCTCATCCGGGGAGCTGTTTTTT. Its translation is CASSKGLASSGELFF. Supplemented by reference TRBV5-1 and TRBJ2-2, the full variable domain reads KAGVTQTPRYLIKTRGQQVTLSCSPISGHRSVSWYQQTPGQGLQFLFEYFSETQRNKGNFPGRFSGRQFSNSRSEMNVSTLELGDSALYLCASSKGLASSGELFFGEGSRLTVL.